The 23 T cell receptor beta chains below were found in one sample sequenced in a study of CD8 T cells in ankylosing spondylitis. TCRdb redid the calling of the 5' RACE reads with MiXCR, one entry per CDR3 protein. The table lists some 92,000 distinct CDR3 sequences, around 30% of them singletons. Sequenced sample: blood, either unsorted or a sorted T cell fraction (not recorded which). Every receptor here comes from a male donor with ankylosing spondylitis or in good health (not recorded which).

V usage is TRBV4-2 and J usage is TRBJ1-2, with D tentatively TRBD1 (5 bases). The germline V gene has CDR1 LGHNA and CDR2 YNFKEQ. Trimming cost V 0 bases and J 3 bases, with 8 bases left between them. This CDR3 has 14 amino acids. CDR3 sequence reads: CASSQEGRDYGYTF. DNA for the CDR3: TGTGCCAGCAGCCAAGAGGGCAGGGACTATGGCTACACCTTC.

There are a few counts of this clonotype. The chain is built from TRBV27 and TRBJ2-5, with a possible D match to TRBD2 (6 bases). The germline CDR1 and CDR2 sequences are MNHEY and SMNVEV (reference sequence). The V end lost 8 bases, the J end lost 5 bases, and 15 bases lay between the germline ends. The CDR3 has 13 residues. This CDR3 reads CASAGSRWETQYF. DNA for the CDR3: TGTGCCAGCGCGGGATCTAGGTGGGAGACCCAGTACTTC.

This clonotype was detected a few times. The J gene is TRBJ1-2, the V gene TRBV29-1; TRBD1 is a possible D gene (6 bases). The CDR3 covers 14 residues. Germline assignment: CDR1 SQVTM and CDR2 ANQGSEA. V gave up 3 bases and J gave up 1 base, with 12 bases separating them. CDR3 bases: TGCAGCGTTGAGGCACAGGGAAATAACTATGGCTACACCTTC. It yields the protein CSVEAQGNNYGYTF. The whole variable domain, filled in from reference TRBV29-1 and TRBJ1-2, reads SAVISQKPSRDICQRGTSLTIQCQVDSQVTMMFWYRQQPGQSLTLIATANQGSEATYESGFVIDKFPISRPNLTFSTLTVSNMSPEDSSIYLCSVEAQGNNYGYTFGSGTRLTVV.

The V call is TRBV14, the J call TRBJ1-6; D perhaps matches TRBD1 (5 bases). Deletions cut 5 bases from V and 11 bases from J, with 16 bases between. Germline V gives CDR1 SGHDN, CDR2 FVKESK. The CDR3 length is 14 residues. CDR3 loop: CASSARQFVTPLHF. Written as DNA, the CDR3 is TGTGCCAGCAGCGCGCGACAGTTTGTTACACCCCTCCACTTT.

This clonotype was seen only a few times. The chain uses TRBV10-2 and TRBJ2-3, with TRBD2 identical over 8 bases. Germline V lookup: CDR1 WSHSY, CDR2 SAAADI. Trimming took 4 bases from V and 2 from J; bases not matched to a gene: 5. This CDR3 has 15 residues. The CDR3 reads CASSGLAISTDTQYF. The CDR3, as DNA: TGCGCCAGCAGTGGACTAGCGATCTCCACAGATACGCAGTATTTT.

The chain links TRBV20-1 to TRBJ2-1, with a tentative D call TRBD1 (5 bases). Germline CDR1 and CDR2: DFQATT and SNEGSKA (reference sequence). Trimming left V 6 bases short and J 6 bases short, with 18 bases between. This CDR3 is 14 amino acids long. The CDR3 sequence: CSAERWGSGNEQFF. CDR3 DNA: TGCAGTGCCGAAAGGTGGGGCTCAGGCAATGAGCAGTTCTTC.

This chain joins TRBV5-1 and TRBJ2-7; D unresolved. There are 14 residues in the CDR3. V dropped 0 bases and J dropped 0 bases, with 7 bases sitting between them. CDR1 is SGHRS, CDR2 YFSETQ, per germline. The CDR3 protein is CASSLDGNSYEQYF. CDR3 coding DNA: TGCGCCAGCAGCTTGGATGGCAACTCCTACGAGCAGTACTTC. The entire variable domain, with the rest obtained from reference TRBV5-1 and TRBJ2-7, is as follows: KAGVTQTPRYLIKTRGQQVTLSCSPISGHRSVSWYQQTPGQGLQFLFEYFSETQRNKGNFPGRFSGRQFSNSRSEMNVSTLELGDSALYLCASSLDGNSYEQYFGPGTRLTVT.

This chain links TRBV12-3 or TRBV12-4 with TRBJ1-2, with D possibly TRBD1 on 6 matching bases. V was pared by 10 bases and J by 1 base, with 10 bases between. The CDR3 consists of 12 residues. CDR3 bases: TGTGCCACCACAGGGTTTAACTATGGCTACACCTTC. Its translation: CATTGFNYGYTF.

In DNA, the CDR3 is TGTGCCAGTAGACGGACTAGCGGGAGCTCCTACGAGCAGTACTTC. Translating it yields CASRRTSGSSYEQYF. The V call is TRBV19, the J call TRBJ2-7; 13 bases are a match to TRBD2. With V trimmed by 6 bases and J by 0 bases, 2 bases remained unmatched. The germline gives CDR1 LNHDA, CDR2 SQIVND (reference sequence). This CDR3 region has 15 residues.

The V gene is TRBV5-1, the J gene TRBJ1-3, with 7 bases that match TRBD1. CDR1 and CDR2 (germline): SGHRS, YFSETQ. J lost 0 bases, V lost 4 bases, and 10 bases had no gene match. The CDR3 is 17 residues long. The CDR3, as DNA: TGCGCCAGCAGCCAATGGACAGGTGGGAGCTCTGGAAACACCATATATTTT. This translates into CASSQWTGGSSGNTIYF. Full variable domain (rest looked up from reference TRBV5-1 and TRBJ1-3): KAGVTQTPRYLIKTRGQQVTLSCSPISGHRSVSWYQQTPGQGLQFLFEYFSETQRNKGNFPGRFSGRQFSNSRSEMNVSTLELGDSALYLCASSQWTGGSSGNTIYFGEGSWLTVV.

The CDR3 loop is CASSQTGGGNQPQHF. The CDR3 region has the DNA TGCGCCAGCAGCCAAACAGGGGGAGGCAATCAGCCCCAGCATTTT. The chain carries TRBV4-1 and TRBJ1-5, with 8 bases that match TRBD1. This CDR3 has 15 residues. Germline V gene sequence: CDR1 MGHRA, CDR2 YSYEKL. V gave up 2 bases and J gave up 2 bases; unmatched junction bases: 2.

The chain joins TRBV7-3 to TRBJ1-2, with 7 bases lining up with TRBD1. Trimming removed 5 bases from V and 4 bases from J; junction bases left unmatched: 10. CDR3 size: 15 residues. CDR1 SGHTA and CDR2 FQGTGA come from the germline V gene. CDR3 sequence: CASSQEGQLFYGYTF. Here the CDR3 DNA reads TGTGCCAGCAGCCAAGAGGGACAGCTCTTCTATGGCTACACCTTC.

The rearrangement links TRBV9 to TRBJ2-3; D call uncertain. V gave up 0 bases and J gave up 2 bases, with 4 bases separating them. CDR3 length: 13 amino acids. Germline V lookup: CDR1 SGDLS, CDR2 YYNGEE. The CDR3 region is CASSVGFTDTQYF. DNA of the CDR3: TGTGCCAGCAGCGTAGGCTTCACAGATACGCAGTATTTT.

The chain uses TRBV6-1 and TRBJ2-3; D gene ambiguous. V lost 7 bases and J lost 2, with 13 bases in between. There are 14 residues in the CDR3. The germline CDR1 and CDR2 sequences are MNHNS and SASEGT. CDR3: CASIALTLTDTQYF. In nucleotides, the CDR3 is TGTGCCAGCATCGCCCTTACCCTCACAGATACGCAGTATTTT.

V is TRBV10-3 and J is TRBJ2-1; 7 bases fit TRBD2. The junction had 15 bases not matched to a gene; V was cut back by 4 bases and J by 0 bases. Germline V CDR1 and CDR2: ENHRY, SYGVKD. This CDR3 contains 19 residues. The CDR3 DNA reads as TGTGCCATCAGTGGTGGGGGAGGGAGGGCCGTACTCTCCTACAATGAGCAGTTCTTC. This translates into CAISGGGGRAVLSYNEQFF.

This clonotype was counted only a few times. The rearrangement uses TRBV5-8 and TRBJ2-7; D remains unclear. V was clipped by 1 base and J by 1 base, with 6 bases between them. The CDR3 spans 13 residues. Germline lookup yields CDR1 SGHTS and CDR2 YDEGEE. The CDR3 coding sequence is TGTGCCAGCAGCTTGTGGGTATCCTACGAGCAGTACGTC. This translates into CASSLWVSYEQYV.

The sample holds many counts of this clonotype. The chain links TRBV10-1 to TRBJ2-1, with D perhaps TRBD1 or TRBD2 (5 bases each). CDR1 is WNHNN, CDR2 SYGVQD, per germline (reference sequence). The V end was cut by 2 bases, the J end by 6 bases, with 5 bases between. The CDR3 covers 12 residues. The CDR3 region is CASSEGGNEQFF. CDR3 in DNA: TGCGCCAGCAGTGAGGGGGGCAATGAGCAGTTCTTC.

This clonotype was observed once. The chain has TRBV6-6 and TRBJ1-2; D remains ambiguous. V lost 7 bases to trimming and J lost 3 bases, with 12 bases between them. Per the germline V gene, CDR1 is MNHNY and CDR2 is SVGAGI (reference sequence). This CDR3 is 13 amino acids long. In DNA form, the CDR3 reads TGTGCCAGCACTCCCGGGATCGACTATGGCTACACCTTC. Amino acids: CASTPGIDYGYTF.

The chain's CDR3 is CASSLTPEPGGIAFF. The DNA of the CDR3 is TGTGCCAGCAGCTTAACCCCTGAGCCAGGCGGGATAGCTTTCTTT. V and J are TRBV7-3 and TRBJ1-1; no reliable D call. Germline CDR1 SGHTA, CDR2 FQGTGA. V shed 0 bases and J shed 10 bases, with 18 bases lying between them. This CDR3 has 15 amino acids.

The J gene is TRBJ1-2, the V gene TRBV18, with D perhaps matching TRBD1 (6 bases). CDR3 length: 14 residues. Per germline, CDR1 KGHSH and CDR2 LQKENI. Trimming removed 3 bases from V and 4 bases from J, with 12 bases in between. The CDR3 DNA reads TGTGCCAGCTCACCGGACAGCGATTCCTATGGCTACACCTTC. As protein: CASSPDSDSYGYTF.

The genes are TRBV18 and TRBJ2-2; D is undetermined. CDR1 KGHSH and CDR2 LQKENI come from the germline V gene. Trimming pared 4 bases from V and 0 bases from J, leaving 15 bases between. The CDR3 totals 17 residues. The CDR3 DNA reads TGTGCCAGCTCACGGTCCGCCGGATTCGCGAACACCGGGGAGCTGTTTTTT. The encoded protein is CASSRSAGFANTGELFF.

This clonotype was found many times. The chain is built from TRBV7-2 and TRBJ2-7, with D tentatively TRBD1 or TRBD2 (5 bases each). V was cut by 5 bases and J by 2 bases, with 16 bases left in between. The CDR3 contains 15 residues. Germline CDR1 reads SGHTA; CDR2 reads FQGNSA. CDR3 coding DNA: TGTGCCAGCAGCCCCGGGGTCTTAGGGGCCTACGAGCAGTACTTC. Residues: CASSPGVLGAYEQYF.

This clonotype has a handful of counts. The chain carries TRBV7-9 and TRBJ2-7; 8 bases map to TRBD1. Losses at the gene ends were 3 bases for V and 3 bases for J; bases not matched to a gene: 7. CDR3 length equals 15 residues. From germline, CDR1 is SEHNR and CDR2 FQNEAQ (reference sequence). The CDR3: CASSFGGQARYEQYF. The CDR3 region has the DNA TGTGCCAGCAGCTTCGGGGGACAGGCGCGCTACGAGCAGTACTTC.